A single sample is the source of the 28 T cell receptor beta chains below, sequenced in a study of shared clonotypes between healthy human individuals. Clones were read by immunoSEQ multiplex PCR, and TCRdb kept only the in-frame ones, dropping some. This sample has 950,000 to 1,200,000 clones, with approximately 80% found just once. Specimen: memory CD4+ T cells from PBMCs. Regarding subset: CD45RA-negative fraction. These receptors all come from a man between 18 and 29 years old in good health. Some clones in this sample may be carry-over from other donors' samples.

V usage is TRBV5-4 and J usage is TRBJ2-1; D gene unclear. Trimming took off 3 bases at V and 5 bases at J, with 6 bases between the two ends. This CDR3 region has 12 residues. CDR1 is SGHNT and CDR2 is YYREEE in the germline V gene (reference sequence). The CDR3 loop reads CASSWMNNEQFF. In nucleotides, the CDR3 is TGTGCCAGCAGCTGGATGAACAATGAGCAGTTCTTC. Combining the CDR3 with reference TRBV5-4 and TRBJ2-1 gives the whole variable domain ETGVTQSPTHLIKTRGQQVTLRCSSQSGHNTVSWYQQALGQGPQFIFQYYREEENGRGNFPPRFSGLQFPNYSSELNVNALELDDSALYLCASSWMNNEQFFGPGTRLTVL.

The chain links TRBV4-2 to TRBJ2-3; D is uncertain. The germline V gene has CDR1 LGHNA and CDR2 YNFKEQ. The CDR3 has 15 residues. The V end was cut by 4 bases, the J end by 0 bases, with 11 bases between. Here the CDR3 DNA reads TGTGCCAGCAGCCCCTTGGGCCCTAGCACAGATACGCAGTATTTT. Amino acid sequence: CASSPLGPSTDTQYF.

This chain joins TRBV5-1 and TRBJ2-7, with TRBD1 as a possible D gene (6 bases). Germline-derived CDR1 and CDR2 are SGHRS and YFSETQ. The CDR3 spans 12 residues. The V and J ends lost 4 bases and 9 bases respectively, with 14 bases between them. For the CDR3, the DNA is TGCGCCAGCAGCCCGGACAGTTTTAGGCAGTACTTC. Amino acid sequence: CASSPDSFRQYF.

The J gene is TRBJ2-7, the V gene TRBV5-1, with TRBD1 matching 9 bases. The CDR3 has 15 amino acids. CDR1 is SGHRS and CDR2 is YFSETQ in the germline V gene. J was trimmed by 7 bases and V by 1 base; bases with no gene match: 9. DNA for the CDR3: TGCGCCAGCAGCTTGACCGTGACAGGGGGAAAAGAGCAGTACTTC. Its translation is CASSLTVTGGKEQYF.

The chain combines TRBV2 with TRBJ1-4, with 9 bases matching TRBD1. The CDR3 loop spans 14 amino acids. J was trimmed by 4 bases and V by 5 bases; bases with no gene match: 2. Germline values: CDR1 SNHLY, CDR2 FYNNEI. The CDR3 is CASSLGQGNEKLFF. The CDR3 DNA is TGTGCCAGCAGTTTGGGACAGGGTAATGAAAAACTGTTTTTT.

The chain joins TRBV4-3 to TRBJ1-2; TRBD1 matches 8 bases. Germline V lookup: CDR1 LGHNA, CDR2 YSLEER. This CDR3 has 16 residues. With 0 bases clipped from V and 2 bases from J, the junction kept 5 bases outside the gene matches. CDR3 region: CASSQDYRGTNYGYTF. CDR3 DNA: TGCGCCAGCAGCCAAGATTACAGGGGGACGAACTATGGCTACACCTTC.

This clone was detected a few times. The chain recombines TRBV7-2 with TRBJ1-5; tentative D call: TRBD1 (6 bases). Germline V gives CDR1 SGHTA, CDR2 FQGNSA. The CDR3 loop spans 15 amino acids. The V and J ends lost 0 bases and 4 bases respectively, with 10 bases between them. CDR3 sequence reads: CASSLAQGLNQPQHF. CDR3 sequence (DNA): TGTGCCAGCAGCTTAGCACAGGGATTAAATCAGCCCCAGCATTTT.

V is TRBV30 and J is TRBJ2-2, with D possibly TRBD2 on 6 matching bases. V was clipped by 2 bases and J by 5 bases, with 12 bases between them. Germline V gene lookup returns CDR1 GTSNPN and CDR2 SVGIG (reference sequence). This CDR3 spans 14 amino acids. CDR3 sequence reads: CAWSRGVGTGELFF. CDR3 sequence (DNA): TGTGCCTGGAGTCGCGGGGTTGGGACCGGGGAGCTGTTTTTT.

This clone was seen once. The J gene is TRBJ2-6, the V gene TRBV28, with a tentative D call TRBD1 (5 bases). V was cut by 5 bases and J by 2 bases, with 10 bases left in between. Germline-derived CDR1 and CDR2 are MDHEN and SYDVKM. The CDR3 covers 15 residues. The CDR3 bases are TGTGCCAGCAGTGCAGGGTGGACTGGGGCCAACGTCCTGACTTTC. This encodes CASSAGWTGANVLTF. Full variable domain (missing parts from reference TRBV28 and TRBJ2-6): DVKVTQSSRYLVKRTGEKVFLECVQDMDHENMFWYRQDPGLGLRLIYFSYDVKMKEKGDIPEGYSVSREKKERFSLILESASTNQTSMYLCASSAGWTGANVLTFGAGSRLTVL.

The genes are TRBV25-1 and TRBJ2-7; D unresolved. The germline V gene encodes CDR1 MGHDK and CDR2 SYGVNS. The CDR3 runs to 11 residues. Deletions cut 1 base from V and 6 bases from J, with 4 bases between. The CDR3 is CASSEWGEQYF. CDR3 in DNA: TGTGCCAGCAGTGAATGGGGCGAGCAGTACTTC.

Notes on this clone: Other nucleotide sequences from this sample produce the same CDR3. As DNA, the CDR3 is TGTGCCAGCAGCGTAGCCCCCAATCAGCCCCAGCATTTT. It is translated as CASSVAPNQPQHF. The gene calls are TRBV9 and TRBJ1-5; unclear D gene. V lost 0 bases and J lost 3, with 4 bases in between. The CDR3 consists of 13 residues. From germline, CDR1 is SGDLS and CDR2 YYNGEE.

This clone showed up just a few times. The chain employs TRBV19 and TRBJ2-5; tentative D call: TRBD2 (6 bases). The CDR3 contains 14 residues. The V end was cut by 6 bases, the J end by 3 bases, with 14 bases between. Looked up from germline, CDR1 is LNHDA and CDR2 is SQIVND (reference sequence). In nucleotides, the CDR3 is TGTGCCAGTAGCTGGGGTCCGGGGGAAGAGACCCAGTACTTC. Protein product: CASSWGPGEETQYF.

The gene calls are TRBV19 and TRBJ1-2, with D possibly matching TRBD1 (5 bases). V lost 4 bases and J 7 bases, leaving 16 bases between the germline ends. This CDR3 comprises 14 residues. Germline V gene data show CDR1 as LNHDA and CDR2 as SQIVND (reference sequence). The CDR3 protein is CASSTIQGLAGYTF. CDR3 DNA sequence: TGTGCCAGTAGTACTATCCAGGGTCTGGCTGGCTACACCTTC.

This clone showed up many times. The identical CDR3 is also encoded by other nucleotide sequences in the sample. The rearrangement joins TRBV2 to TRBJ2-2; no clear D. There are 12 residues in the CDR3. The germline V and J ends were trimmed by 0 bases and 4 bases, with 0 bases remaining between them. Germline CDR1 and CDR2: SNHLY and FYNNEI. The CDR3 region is CASSEATGELFF. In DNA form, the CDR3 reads TGTGCCAGCAGTGAAGCCACCGGGGAGCTGTTTTTT.

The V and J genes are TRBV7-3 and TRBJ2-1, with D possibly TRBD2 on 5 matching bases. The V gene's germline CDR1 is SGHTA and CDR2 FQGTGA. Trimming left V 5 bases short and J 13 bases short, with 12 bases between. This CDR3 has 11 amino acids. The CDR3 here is CASSTGLDQFF. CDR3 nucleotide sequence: TGTGCCAGCAGCACGGGATTAGATCAGTTCTTC.

The CDR3 DNA sequence: TGTGCCAGCAGCGTTGGGACTGGTCAGTTGGTGGATACGCAGTATTTT. Its protein product is CASSVGTGQLVDTQYF. The V and J genes are TRBV9 and TRBJ2-3; D perhaps matches TRBD2 (6 bases). Trimming stripped 2 bases from V and 6 bases from J, with 19 bases between. The CDR3 has 16 residues. Germline CDR1 reads SGDLS; CDR2 reads YYNGEE. The variable domain in full, completed from reference TRBV9 and TRBJ2-3, reads DSGVTQTPKHLITATGQRVTLRCSPRSGDLSVYWYQQSLDQGLQFLIQYYNGEERAKGNILERFSAQQFPDLHSELNLSSLELGDSALYFCASSVGTGQLVDTQYFGPGTRLTVL.

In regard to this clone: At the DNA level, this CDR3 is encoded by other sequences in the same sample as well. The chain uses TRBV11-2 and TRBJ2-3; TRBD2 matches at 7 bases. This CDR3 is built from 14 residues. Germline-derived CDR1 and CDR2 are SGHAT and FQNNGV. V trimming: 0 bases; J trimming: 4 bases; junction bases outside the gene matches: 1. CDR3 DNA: TGTGCCAGCAGCTTAGACCGGGGGGCAGATACGCAGTATTTT. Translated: CASSLDRGADTQYF.

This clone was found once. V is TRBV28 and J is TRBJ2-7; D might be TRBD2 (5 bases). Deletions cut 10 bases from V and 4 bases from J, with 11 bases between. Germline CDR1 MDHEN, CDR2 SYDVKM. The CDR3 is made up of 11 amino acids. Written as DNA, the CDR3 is TGTGCCACCAGCCGAGGGTACGAGCAGTACTTC. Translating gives CATSRGYEQYF.

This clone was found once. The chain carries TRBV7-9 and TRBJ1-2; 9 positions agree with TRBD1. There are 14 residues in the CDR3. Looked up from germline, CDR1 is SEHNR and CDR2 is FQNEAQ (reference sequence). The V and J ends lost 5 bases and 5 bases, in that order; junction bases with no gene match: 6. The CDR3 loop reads CASSAYRGRYGYTF. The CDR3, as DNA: TGTGCCAGCAGCGCCTACAGGGGGCGTTATGGCTACACCTTC.

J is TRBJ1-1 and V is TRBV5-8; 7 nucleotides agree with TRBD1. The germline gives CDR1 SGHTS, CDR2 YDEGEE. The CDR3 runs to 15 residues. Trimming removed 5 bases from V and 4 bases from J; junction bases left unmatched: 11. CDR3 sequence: CASSYAGRGSTEAFF. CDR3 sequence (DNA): TGTGCCAGCAGTTACGCAGGCAGGGGGTCCACTGAAGCTTTCTTT.

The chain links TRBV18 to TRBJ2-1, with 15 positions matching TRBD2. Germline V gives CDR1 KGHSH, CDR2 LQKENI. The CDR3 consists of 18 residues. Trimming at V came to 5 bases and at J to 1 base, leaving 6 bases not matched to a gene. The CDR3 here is CASSEWTSGRGSYNEQFF. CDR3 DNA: TGTGCCAGCTCAGAGTGGACTAGCGGGAGGGGGTCCTACAATGAGCAGTTCTTC.

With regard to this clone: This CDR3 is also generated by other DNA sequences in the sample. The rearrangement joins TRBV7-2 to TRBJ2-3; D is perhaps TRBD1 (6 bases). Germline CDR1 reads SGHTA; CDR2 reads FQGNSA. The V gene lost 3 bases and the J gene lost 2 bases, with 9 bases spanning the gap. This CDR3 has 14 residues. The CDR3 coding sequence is TGTGCCAGCAGCTTGACAGGAGTCACAGATACGCAGTATTTT. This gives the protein CASSLTGVTDTQYF.

CDR3 coding DNA: TGTGCCAGCAGCCGAGGACAGGTCGTGAACACTGAAGCTTTCTTT. Its protein is CASSRGQVVNTEAFF. The chain combines TRBV2 with TRBJ1-1; 7 bases fit TRBD1. The V gene end was trimmed by 6 bases and the J gene end by 0 bases; junction bases not matched to a gene: 7. This CDR3 spans 15 amino acids. The germline V gene has CDR1 SNHLY and CDR2 FYNNEI.

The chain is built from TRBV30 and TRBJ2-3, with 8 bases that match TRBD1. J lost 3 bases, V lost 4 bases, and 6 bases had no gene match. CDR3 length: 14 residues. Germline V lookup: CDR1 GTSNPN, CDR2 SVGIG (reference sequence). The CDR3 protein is CAWTGTGHTDTQYF. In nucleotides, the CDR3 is TGTGCCTGGACCGGGACAGGCCATACAGATACGCAGTATTTT.

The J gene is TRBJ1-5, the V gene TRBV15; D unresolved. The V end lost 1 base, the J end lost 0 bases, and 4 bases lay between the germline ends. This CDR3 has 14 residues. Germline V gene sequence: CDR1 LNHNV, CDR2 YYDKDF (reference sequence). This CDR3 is CATSRVDSNQPQHF. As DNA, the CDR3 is TGTGCCACCAGCAGAGTGGATAGCAATCAGCCCCAGCATTTT.

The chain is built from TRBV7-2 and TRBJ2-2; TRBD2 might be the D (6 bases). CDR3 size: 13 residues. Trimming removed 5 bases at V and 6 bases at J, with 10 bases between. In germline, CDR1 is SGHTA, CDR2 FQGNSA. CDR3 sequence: CASSLTSSGELFF. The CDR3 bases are TGTGCCAGCAGCCTTACTAGCTCCGGGGAGCTGTTTTTT.

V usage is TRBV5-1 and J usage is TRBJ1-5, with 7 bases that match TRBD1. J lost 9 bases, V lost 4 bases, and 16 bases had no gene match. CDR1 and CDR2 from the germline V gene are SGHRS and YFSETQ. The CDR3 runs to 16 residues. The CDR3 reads CASSPDADRRIGPQHF. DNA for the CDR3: TGCGCCAGCAGCCCGGACGCGGACAGGAGGATTGGGCCCCAGCATTTT.

Here the CDR3 DNA reads TGTGCCAGTAGTGCAGGTAGGGGGCTTGACACTGAAGCTTTCTTT. This gives the protein CASSAGRGLDTEAFF. J is TRBJ1-1 and V is TRBV19, with 7 bases aligning to TRBD1. The CDR3 has 15 amino acids. Germline CDR1 is LNHDA and CDR2 is SQIVND (reference sequence). After removal of 5 bases from V and 3 bases from J, the junction contained 9 bases not matched to a gene.